The present T cell receptor beta chain was sequenced within a study of memory CD4+ T cells and cytomegalovirus serostatus. From germline, CDR1 is MNHNS and CDR2 SASEGT. V was pared by 1 base and J by 4 bases, with 5 bases between. The CDR3 totals 13 residues. Generated by immunoSEQ multiplex PCR, the TCRdb table keeps only in-frame clones and is missing some. This sample has under 50,000 clones, with roughly 78% found just once. The sort gate was single viable CD3+CD4+CD8-CD45RO+ cells for memory CD4+ T cells. The chain uses TRBV6-1 and TRBJ1-3; no firm D call. This clonotype was obtained from an adult in good health and CMV-seronegative. The sample was memory CD4+ T cells from blood. The CDR3 spells CASSEDRGNTIYF. The CDR3 DNA is TGTGCCAGCAGTGAAGATCGAGGAAACACCATATATTTT.